This TCR beta chain came from a study of blood T cell repertoires in COVID-19. As for the study in general: Samples of COVID-19 (acute and convalescent) were obtained from the United States, Italy and Spain.

Sequenced by immunoSEQ multiplex PCR; TCRdb stores in-frame clones only, minus some. The sample includes 180,000 or so clones, 75% to 90% of them seen just once. The sequenced material came from PBMCs or T cells enriched from blood (not recorded which). The sequence was obtained from an older woman who had recovered from COVID-19.

This CDR3 reads CASSITGTGISGYTF. DNA for the CDR3: TGTGCCAGTAGTATAACCGGGACAGGGATAAGTGGCTACACCTTC. The rearrangement joins TRBV19 to TRBJ1-2, with TRBD1 matching 9 bases. This CDR3 has 15 residues. V gave up 2 bases and J gave up 7 bases; unmatched junction bases: 8. CDR1 and CDR2 from the germline V gene are LNHDA and SQIVND (reference sequence).